One sample yielded the 19 T cell receptor beta chains listed below, sequenced in a study of T cells in Graves' hyperthyroidism and ophthalmopathy. RNA transcripts yielded amplified TCR beta CDR3 regions. When the TCR CDR3 underwent first-round RT-PCR, the HTBI primer set was used. One entry per CDR3 protein results from TCRdb running MiXCR on the multiplex PCR reads. This table has hundreds of thousands of distinct CDR3 sequences, 15% to 20% appearing once. Source material: blood. Receptor source: a woman aged 30 to 39 with Graves' hyperthyroidism.

This clonotype was picked up many times. The chain carries TRBV27 and TRBJ1-1; D perhaps matches TRBD1 (6 bases). In germline, CDR1 is MNHEY, CDR2 SMNVEV (reference sequence). This CDR3 spans 15 amino acids. Deletions cut 2 bases from V and 5 bases from J, with 15 bases between. CDR3 DNA sequence: TGTGCCAGCAGTTTAACGGCAGGGGTCGGGACTGAAGCTTTCTTT. Translated, it gives CASSLTAGVGTEAFF.

This clonotype was seen at least ten times. V and J are TRBV27 and TRBJ2-7; D perhaps matches TRBD1 (5 bases). Germline CDR1 MNHEY, CDR2 SMNVEV (reference sequence). V shed 5 bases and J shed 4 bases, with 27 bases lying between them. There are 18 residues in the CDR3. This CDR3 reads CASSPRQPTSSMWYEQYF. Here the CDR3 DNA reads TGTGCCAGCAGTCCACGACAGCCCACATCGAGTATGTGGTACGAGCAGTACTTC.

The gene calls are TRBV4-1 and TRBJ1-4; 7 bases are a match to TRBD1. This CDR3 has 14 amino acids. Germline CDR1 is MGHRA and CDR2 is YSYEKL. J was trimmed by 5 bases and V by 4 bases; bases with no gene match: 4. CDR3 DNA sequence: TGCGCCAGCAGCCGGGACAGATTAAATGAAAAACTGTTTTTT. Protein: CASSRDRLNEKLFF.

This clonotype was recorded many times. The rearrangement joins TRBV28 to TRBJ1-2; D may be TRBD1 (6 bases). The CDR3 extends over 14 amino acids. CDR1 is MDHEN, CDR2 SYDVKM, per germline. Trimming took 2 bases from V and 5 from J, leaving 12 bases between them. This CDR3 reads CASSLQRGSYGYTF. The CDR3 coding sequence is TGTGCCAGCAGTTTACAGAGGGGGAGTTATGGCTACACCTTC.

The chain carries TRBV15 and TRBJ2-3; 8 bases are shared with TRBD1. The length of the CDR3 is 15 residues. V gave up 5 bases and J gave up 4 bases; unmatched junction bases: 8. CDR1 and CDR2 from the germline V gene are LNHNV and YYDKDF (reference sequence). DNA of the CDR3: TGTGCCACCAGCGGTAGACAGGGGATGGCAGATACGCAGTATTTT. It codes for CATSGRQGMADTQYF.

This clonotype has at least ten counts. The chain has TRBV28 and TRBJ2-3; a weak D match, TRBD1 (6 bases). V shed 8 bases and J shed 1 base, with 16 bases lying between them. This CDR3 spans 15 amino acids. Germline V lookup: CDR1 MDHEN, CDR2 SYDVKM. The CDR3 region has the DNA TGTGCCAGCGACACCAGGGGAATCGGCACAGATACGCAGTATTTT. Its protein product is CASDTRGIGTDTQYF. Based on the CDR3 plus reference TRBV28 and TRBJ2-3, the full variable domain is DVKVTQSSRYLVKRTGEKVFLECVQDMDHENMFWYRQDPGLGLRLIYFSYDVKMKEKGDIPEGYSVSREKKERFSLILESASTNQTSMYLCASDTRGIGTDTQYFGPGTRLTVL.

This clonotype was counted many times. V gene TRBV6-1 combines with J gene TRBJ1-5, with no clear D. Germline CDR1 reads MNHNS; CDR2 reads SASEGT. This CDR3 is built from 13 residues. V was cut by 2 bases and J by 6 bases, with 8 bases left in between. In DNA form, the CDR3 reads TGTGCCAGCAGTGAATATTGGGGTCAGCCCCAGCATTTT. This codes for CASSEYWGQPQHF.

This clonotype appeared many times. The chain is built from TRBV11-2 and TRBJ1-4; no definite D call. Germline V gives CDR1 SGHAT, CDR2 FQNNGV. V lost 5 bases and J lost 8, with 18 bases in between. This CDR3 contains 15 residues. The CDR3 nucleotides read TGTGCCAGCAGCCCCAGAGACGGGGATTTGGAAAAACTGTTTTTT. Translated, it gives CASSPRDGDLEKLFF. Full variable domain (outside the CDR3, taken from reference TRBV11-2 and TRBJ1-4): EAGVAQSPRYKIIEKRQSVAFWCNPISGHATLYWYQQILGQGPKLLIQFQNNGVVDDSQLPKDRFSAERLKGVDSTLKIQPAKLEDSAVYLCASSPRDGDLEKLFFGSGTQLSVL.

This clonotype occurred many times. The rearrangement uses TRBV12-3 or TRBV12-4 and TRBJ1-4, with TRBD1 as a possible D gene (6 bases). The germline V and J ends were trimmed by 1 base and 1 base, with 13 bases remaining between them. This CDR3 contains 17 residues. CDR3 amino acids: CASSLGTGRGTNEKLFF. In DNA form, the CDR3 reads TGTGCCAGCAGTTTAGGTACAGGGCGGGGAACTAATGAAAAACTGTTTTTT.

Points on this clonotype: A much larger clone lies a single base off, so this may be a read error. The chain couples TRBV2 to TRBJ1-5; D is perhaps TRBD1 (6 bases). Per germline, CDR1 SNHLY and CDR2 FYNNEI. The length of the CDR3 is 16 residues. The CDR3 nucleotides are TGTGCCAGCAGTGAAGGAAGGGGGGAAATCAATCGGCCCCAGCATTTT. As protein: CASSEGRGEINRPQHF.

The sample holds many counts of this clonotype. The V gene is TRBV6-2 or TRBV6-3, the J gene TRBJ2-7; TRBD1 or TRBD2 may be the D gene (6 bases each). The length of the CDR3 is 17 residues. Trimming took off 4 bases at V and 6 bases at J, with 25 bases between the two ends. Germline values: CDR1 MNHEY, CDR2 SVGEGT. CDR3 amino acids: CASSFISRQGRLGEQYF. CDR3 sequence (DNA): TGTGCCAGCAGTTTCATCTCCCGGCAGGGGAGGTTGGGCGAGCAGTACTTC.

This clonotype has a count of ten or more. This chain links TRBV28 with TRBJ1-1, with 7 bases aligning to TRBD1. The germline gives CDR1 MDHEN, CDR2 SYDVKM. J gave up 3 bases and V 5 bases, and 6 bases lay outside the gene matches. The CDR3 spans 14 residues. In nucleotides, the CDR3 is TGTGCCAGCAGTATACCTCAGGGGGACACTGAAGCTTTCTTT. It translates to CASSIPQGDTEAFF.

This chain connects TRBV5-1 to TRBJ1-4; D gene unclear. V lost 4 bases and J lost 8, with 15 bases in between. This CDR3 region has 14 residues. CDR1 and CDR2 (germline): SGHRS, YFSETQ. CDR3 amino acids: CASSRDLDFEKLFF. CDR3 in DNA: TGCGCCAGCAGCCGAGACTTGGATTTCGAAAAACTGTTTTTT.

In regard to this clonotype: Since a much larger clone is just one base distant, this may be a read error. The gene calls are TRBV30 and TRBJ1-1; 12 bases fit TRBD1. Germline V gene lookup returns CDR1 GTSNPN and CDR2 SVGIG (reference sequence). This CDR3 is 14 amino acids long. CDR3 in DNA: TGTGCCTGGGTAGCCGGGACAGGGGGCACTGAAGCTTTATTT. Residues: CAWVAGTGGTEALF.

The table lists this clonotype with many counts. The V call is TRBV12-3 or TRBV12-4, the J call TRBJ2-7; D gene ambiguous. V gave up 5 bases and J gave up 0 bases, with 14 bases separating them. The CDR3 totals 15 residues. CDR3 DNA sequence: TGTGCCAGCAGTGGGGTTAGGGCGAGCTCCTACGAGCAGTACTTC. Protein: CASSGVRASSYEQYF.

Many counts were recorded for this clonotype. This chain connects TRBV6-2 or TRBV6-3 to TRBJ2-7, with 10 positions matching TRBD2. Trimming cost V 5 bases and J 2 bases; bases outside gene matches: 6. Germline V gives CDR1 MNHEY, CDR2 SVGEGT. The CDR3 runs to 15 residues. The CDR3 reads CASSGVAGGAYEQYF. DNA for the CDR3: TGTGCCAGCAGTGGGGTAGCGGGAGGCGCCTACGAGCAGTACTTC.

This clonotype was seen at least ten times. The V gene is TRBV24-1, the J gene TRBJ2-1, with TRBD2 matching 7 bases. Germline CDR1 KGHDR, CDR2 SFDVKD. The V segment lost 0 bases and the J segment 1 base; nucleotides outside the gene matches: 5. The CDR3 spans 17 residues. This chain's CDR3 is CATSDLQGSGSYNEQFF. CDR3 DNA sequence: TGTGCCACCAGTGATTTGCAAGGTAGCGGGTCCTACAATGAGCAGTTCTTC.

This clonotype was counted at least ten times. V and J are TRBV11-2 and TRBJ1-5, with 8 bases fitting TRBD1. The germline V gene has CDR1 SGHAT and CDR2 FQNNGV. Trimming cost V 5 bases and J 4 bases; bases outside gene matches: 7. This CDR3 comprises 15 residues. CDR3 region: CASSTGQGANQPQHF. CDR3 in DNA: TGTGCCAGCAGCACTGGACAGGGTGCAAATCAGCCCCAGCATTTT.

This clonotype was observed at least ten times. This chain connects TRBV7-2 to TRBJ2-7; the D is unclear. The germline V gene encodes CDR1 SGHTA and CDR2 FQGNSA. The CDR3 runs to 16 residues. V was cut by 1 base and J by 3 bases, with 16 bases left in between. CDR3 sequence reads: CASSLVKERFRYEQYF. CDR3 nucleotide sequence: TGTGCCAGCAGCTTAGTTAAAGAACGGTTCCGCTACGAGCAGTACTTC.